This T cell receptor (beta chain) was sequenced in a study of T cell responses to AZD1222 COVID-19 vaccine (dated by TCRdb to about 2021). Background on the whole study: TCR sequencing covered more than 230 trial participants: some 210 given two doses of AZD1222 and 26 given two doses of MenACWY control vaccine. Trial participants were enrolled into age subgroups of 18-55, 56-69 and 70-plus years, which contained around 150, 28 and 57 TCR-sequenced participants, respectively.

The germline V gene specifies LGHNA as CDR1 and YNFKEQ as CDR2. Taken from cysteine to phenylalanine, the CDR3 has 15 residues. CDR3 DNA only is kept here, 45 bases in frame from base 1. The sample's time point label, decoded: about 28 days (+/-7) after the second vaccine dose. AZD1222 recipients given second doses at about 4 weeks or at about 12 weeks were pooled, since spike-specific TCR depth and breadth were not found to differ between the two schedules. Samples from vaccinated people were obtained from the UK trials COV001 and COV002, which included a single-blind randomized controlled phase 2/3 trial of AZD1222 (ChAdOx1 nCoV-19) in healthy adults. Trial participant PBMC samples were collected at day 0 and day 28 after the second dose for TCRbeta chain sequencing. Study-wide findings and limitations: Most participants were white British and females outnumbered males, and the authors suggested that clonal diversity may have been underestimated. In the small 56-69-year group, the increase in depth fell short of significance, most likely because of low power. CD4 TCRs associated with the vaccine covered the entire spike protein, and the dominant responses were in regions 160-218 and 743-854. Because no day 14 peak-response samples were available, repertoires were characterized only after the peak T cell response. Nearly half of unique spike-specific TCRs reportedly recognized epitopes outside regions mutated in the B.1.351 and B.1.1.7 variants. Spike-specific TCR breadth and depth rose significantly after two AZD1222 doses compared with day 0 and with MenACWY recipients. Only five to seven AZD1222 recipients were SARS-CoV-2 seropositive at baseline, limiting conclusions about previously exposed vaccinees.

The CDR3 regions of human TCRbeta chains were subjected to immunosequencing. The original methods were these. TCRs in the repertoires were matched against a reference library of SARS-CoV-2-specific TCRs that had been generated with the MIRA antigen-specificity platform. Breadth was defined as the fraction of unique TCRs that were SARS-CoV-2-associated. Depth was defined as the fraction of total T cells that were SARS-CoV-2-associated. Using the MIRA data, each spike-specific TCR was assigned both to the spike region to which the TCR was reactive and to a CD4 or CD8 class. Log10-transformed breadth and depth values were compared by one-way ANOVA with Sidak's multiple comparisons tests. This is the immuneACCESS table as TCRdb keeps it, with only in-frame sequences that have V and J called. A part of the clones is gone; compared with another copy, unresolved V genes explain less than half, and the rest is unexplained. V and J calls and clone size come straight from that table; D and trimming were deduced from the DNA. The sample has 75,000 to 90,000 clones on record, about 91% of them singletons. Clones ranked in the top ten supply approximately 30% of the sample.

A word on this clone: Its target antigen remains unknown. No base-level quality is on record; no much larger clone is a single base apart.

In this chain, TRBV4-2 is recombined with TRBJ2-1, with the D segment possibly TRBD1 or TRBD2, each aligning over 6 bases. This TCR was recovered from an adult who received the AZD1222 COVID-19 vaccine. The sequenced sample was peripheral blood, obtained 28 days after the second AZD1222 dose. The CDR3 protein: CASQTPGALSNEQFF. The DNA sequence reads TGTGCTTCCCAAACCCCGGGGGCCCTCTCCAATGAGCAGTTCTTC.